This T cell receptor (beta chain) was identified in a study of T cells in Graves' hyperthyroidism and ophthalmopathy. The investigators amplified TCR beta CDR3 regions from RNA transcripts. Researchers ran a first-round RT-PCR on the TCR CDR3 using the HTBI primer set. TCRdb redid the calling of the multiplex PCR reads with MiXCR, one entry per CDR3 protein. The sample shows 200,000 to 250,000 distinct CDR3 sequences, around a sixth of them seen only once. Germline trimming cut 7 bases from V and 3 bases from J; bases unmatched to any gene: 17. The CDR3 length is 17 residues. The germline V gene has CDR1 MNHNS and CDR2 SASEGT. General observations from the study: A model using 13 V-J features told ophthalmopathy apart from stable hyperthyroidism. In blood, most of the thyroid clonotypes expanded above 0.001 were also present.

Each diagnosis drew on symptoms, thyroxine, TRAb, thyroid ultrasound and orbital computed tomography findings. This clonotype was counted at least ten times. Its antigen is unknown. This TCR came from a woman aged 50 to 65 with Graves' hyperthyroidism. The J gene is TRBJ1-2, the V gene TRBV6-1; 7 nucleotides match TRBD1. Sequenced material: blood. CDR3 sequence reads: CASIGRGTALADYGYTF. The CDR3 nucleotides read TGTGCCAGCATCGGGAGGGGGACAGCCTTGGCGGACTATGGCTACACCTTC.